Listed here are 25 T cell receptor beta chains from one sample, sequenced in a study of cytomegalovirus exposure and HLA in healthy donors. 60 Vbeta and 13 Jbeta primers were used in PCR. The protocol was immunoSEQ multiplex PCR, while the TCRdb copy is restricted to in-frame clones and leaves out a portion. Of over 100,000 clones listed, roughly 70% were seen once; the top ten hold 5.5% to 8.5%. Sequenced material: PBMCs. These receptors all come from a man in his forties in good health and CMV-seropositive.

The chain recombines TRBV5-1 with TRBJ1-1, with 9 bases aligning to TRBD1. This CDR3 comprises 15 residues. Germline V CDR1 and CDR2: SGHRS, YFSETQ. J was trimmed by 1 base and V by 5 bases; bases with no gene match: 6. The CDR3 bases are TGCGCCAGCAGTTCGGGGGACAGGGAGAACACTGAAGCTTTCTTT. Encoded protein: CASSSGDRENTEAFF. The complete variable domain, with remaining parts taken from reference TRBV5-1 and TRBJ1-1, reads KAGVTQTPRYLIKTRGQQVTLSCSPISGHRSVSWYQQTPGQGLQFLFEYFSETQRNKGNFPGRFSGRQFSNSRSEMNVSTLELGDSALYLCASSSGDRENTEAFFGQGTRLTVV.

The V and J genes are TRBV7-2 and TRBJ2-7; 12 bases are a match to TRBD1. The germline V gene has CDR1 SGHTA and CDR2 FQGNSA. CDR3 length equals 15 residues. V shed 5 bases and J 2 bases; nucleotides not matched to a gene: 4. CDR3 residues: CASSAGQGAAYEQYF. The CDR3 DNA sequence: TGTGCCAGCAGCGCGGGACAGGGGGCGGCCTACGAGCAGTACTTC.

This clone came up a few times. V usage is TRBV28 and J usage is TRBJ2-2; 9 nucleotides agree with TRBD1. V was clipped by 6 bases and J by 1 base; unmatched bases: 3. This CDR3 has 15 amino acids. Germline V gene data show CDR1 as MDHEN and CDR2 as SYDVKM. This CDR3 reads CASSLTGGNTGELFF. The CDR3 region has the DNA TGTGCCAGCAGCCTGACAGGGGGGAACACCGGGGAGCTGTTTTTT.

The chain recombines TRBV20-1 with TRBJ1-2, with D maybe TRBD1 (5 bases). V was cut by 4 bases and J by 8 bases, with 11 bases left in between. Germline V gene data show CDR1 as DFQATT and CDR2 as SNEGSKA (reference sequence). There are 11 residues in the CDR3. CDR3 loop: CSANPGWGYTF. The CDR3 bases are TGCAGTGCTAACCCAGGGTGGGGCTACACCTTC.

V is TRBV7-6 and J is TRBJ1-1; 12 bases align to TRBD1. V lost 3 bases to trimming and J lost 0 bases; unmatched junction nucleotides: 2. There are 16 residues in the CDR3. CDR1 SGHVS and CDR2 FNYEAQ come from the germline V gene. The CDR3 region has the DNA TGTGCCAGCAGCTTGGGACAGGGGGCTGTGAACACTGAAGCTTTCTTT. Its protein product is CASSLGQGAVNTEAFF.

V and J are TRBV27 and TRBJ2-7, with TRBD1 as a possible D gene (6 bases). Trimming cost V 2 bases and J 7 bases, with 24 bases left between them. The length of the CDR3 is 17 residues. Germline V gene data show CDR1 as MNHEY and CDR2 as SMNVEV (reference sequence). CDR3 protein: CASSLSMLDSLSGEQYF. CDR3 DNA sequence: TGTGCCAGCAGTTTAAGTATGTTGGACAGTCTCTCGGGGGAGCAGTACTTC.

The V gene is TRBV2, the J gene TRBJ2-3, with TRBD2 matching over 12 bases. V lost 5 bases and J lost 2; bases outside the gene matches: 5. Germline V gives CDR1 SNHLY, CDR2 FYNNEI. The CDR3 is 16 amino acids. The CDR3 nucleotides read TGTGCCAGCAGTTGGACTAGCGGGAAGAACACAGATACGCAGTATTTT. This translates into CASSWTSGKNTDTQYF.

The J gene is TRBJ1-4, the V gene TRBV28, with D possibly TRBD1 on 5 matching bases. Germline V CDR1 and CDR2: MDHEN, SYDVKM. This CDR3 contains 15 residues. V was trimmed by 3 bases and J by 3 bases, leaving 11 bases between them. Here the CDR3 DNA reads TGTGCCAGCAGTTTGCAAGGGGCGGCTAATGAAAAACTGTTTTTT. Its protein is CASSLQGAANEKLFF.

This clone has only a few counts. The V and J genes are TRBV2 and TRBJ1-1, with 7 bases aligning to TRBD1. The CDR3 contains 14 residues. Trimming cost V 6 bases and J 6 bases; bases outside gene matches: 10. The germline CDR1 and CDR2 sequences are SNHLY and FYNNEI. The CDR3 region is CASRETGAAAEAFF. CDR3 sequence (DNA): TGTGCCAGCAGAGAAACAGGGGCTGCTGCTGAAGCTTTCTTT.

This rearrangement joins TRBV5-1 to TRBJ2-7; perhaps TRBD1 as D (5 bases). CDR1 and CDR2 (germline): SGHRS, YFSETQ. V was shortened by 5 bases and J by 6 bases, with 18 bases between the two germline ends. The CDR3 is 14 residues long. The chain's CDR3 is CASSRPGQGSEQYF. The CDR3 DNA is TGCGCCAGCAGTCGGCCTGGGCAGGGCAGCGAGCAGTACTTC.

V gene TRBV27 combines with J gene TRBJ1-5; D uncertain. The CDR3 length is 13 residues. The germline gives CDR1 MNHEY, CDR2 SMNVEV (reference sequence). The V end was cut by 0 bases, the J end by 7 bases, with 7 bases between. CDR3 region: CASSLSSTQPQHF. In DNA, the CDR3 is TGTGCCAGCAGTTTATCCTCGACACAGCCCCAGCATTTT.

The chain couples TRBV6-1 to TRBJ1-1; no clear D. V lost 2 bases and J lost 7, with 14 bases in between. Germline CDR1 MNHNS, CDR2 SASEGT. CDR3 length: 14 amino acids. CDR3 in amino acids: CASSERIGGIEAFF. CDR3 nucleotide sequence: TGTGCCAGCAGTGAAAGAATCGGAGGGATTGAAGCTTTCTTT.

The chain has TRBV6-6 and TRBJ1-1, with D possibly matching TRBD1 (5 bases). CDR1 MNHNY and CDR2 SVGAGI come from the germline V gene (reference sequence). V gave up 7 bases and J gave up 2 bases, with 17 bases separating them. The CDR3 has 15 amino acids. The CDR3 nucleotides are TGTGCCAGCACGCAACCGCCAACAGGCAACACTGAAGCTTTCTTT. Its translation: CASTQPPTGNTEAFF.

V is TRBV7-8 and J is TRBJ2-1, with 8 bases aligning to TRBD2. V was pared by 1 base and J by 8 bases, with 13 bases of the junction left unmatched. This CDR3 is 17 amino acids long. Germline V gene sequence: CDR1 SGHVS, CDR2 FQNEAQ. CDR3 DNA: TGTGCCAGCAGCTTAGTAATCGTACCGGGAGGGCGTTATGAGCAGTTCTTC. Its protein product is CASSLVIVPGGRYEQFF.

This clone came up a few times. As DNA, the CDR3 is TGTGCCAGCAGCTTAGCAGGGCCGAGGACTGAAGCTTTCTTT. Translation gives CASSLAGPRTEAFF. The chain joins TRBV5-4 to TRBJ1-1; maybe TRBD1 (5 bases). V was shortened by 2 bases and J by 5 bases, with 13 bases between the two germline ends. Germline loops: CDR1 SGHNT, CDR2 YYREEE (reference sequence). The CDR3 has 14 residues. The variable domain in full, with the rest retrieved from reference TRBV5-4 and TRBJ1-1, is ETGVTQSPTHLIKTRGQQVTLRCSSQSGHNTVSWYQQALGQGPQFIFQYYREEENGRGNFPPRFSGLQFPNYSSELNVNALELDDSALYLCASSLAGPRTEAFFGQGTRLTVV.

The chain couples TRBV5-6 to TRBJ2-7; 9 nucleotides line up with TRBD2. CDR1 and CDR2 from the germline V gene are SGHDT and YYEEEE. CDR3 length: 14 amino acids. V was pared by 5 bases and J by 4 bases, with 7 bases of the junction left unmatched. The CDR3 sequence is CASSSGTSFYEQYF. CDR3 nucleotide sequence: TGTGCCAGCAGTTCCGGGACTAGCTTTTACGAGCAGTACTTC.

This chain connects TRBV27 to TRBJ1-5, with TRBD1 identical over 8 bases. J gave up 4 bases and V 6 bases, and 8 bases lay outside the gene matches. The CDR3 length is 15 residues. CDR1 and CDR2 from the germline V gene are MNHEY and SMNVEV (reference sequence). The CDR3 sequence: CASRRRDRLNQPQHF. CDR3 in DNA: TGTGCCAGCAGACGCCGGGACAGGCTTAATCAGCCCCAGCATTTT.

This clone has a handful of counts. V usage is TRBV19 and J usage is TRBJ2-2, with 7 bases identical to TRBD2. In germline, CDR1 is LNHDA, CDR2 SQIVND (reference sequence). The V gene end was trimmed by 3 bases and the J gene end by 5 bases; junction bases not matched to a gene: 0. This CDR3 has 13 amino acids. CDR3 region: CASSIGGTGELFF. The DNA of the CDR3 is TGTGCCAGTAGTATCGGGGGGACCGGGGAGCTGTTTTTT.

This clone was seen a few times. The gene calls are TRBV6-4 and TRBJ2-3; TRBD1 matches at 7 bases. Germline values: CDR1 MRHNA, CDR2 SNTAGT. This CDR3 spans 13 amino acids. The ends lost 5 bases at V and 3 bases at J; junction bases unmatched: 2. This chain's CDR3 is CASSRGRTDTQYF. CDR3 nucleotide sequence: TGTGCCAGCAGTAGGGGGCGTACAGATACGCAGTATTTT.

This clone was found a few times. The rearrangement uses TRBV19 and TRBJ2-7, with D possibly TRBD2 on 5 matching bases. The CDR3 length is 14 residues. Germline V CDR1 and CDR2: LNHDA, SQIVND (reference sequence). V gave up 8 bases and J gave up 2 bases, with 16 bases separating them. CDR3 DNA sequence: TGTGCCAGTGGGTCGAGGGAGAGAACCTACGAGCAGTACTTC. Translating gives CASGSRERTYEQYF.

V usage is TRBV19 and J usage is TRBJ1-5; D is possibly TRBD1 (6 bases). The V gene's germline CDR1 is LNHDA and CDR2 SQIVND (reference sequence). V was shortened by 4 bases and J by 6 bases, with 13 bases between the two germline ends. The CDR3 extends over 14 amino acids. In nucleotides, the CDR3 is TGTGCCAGTAGTACAGCAGACAGGTCTCAGCCCCAGCATTTT. Protein: CASSTADRSQPQHF.

There are a few counts of this clone. J is TRBJ1-5 and V is TRBV6-6; 7 nucleotides line up with TRBD1. The CDR3 sequence is 14 residues long. V was pared by 2 bases and J by 2 bases, with 0 bases of the junction left unmatched. Per germline, CDR1 MNHNY and CDR2 SVGAGI (reference sequence). The CDR3 DNA follows: TGTGCCAGCAGTTACACAGGGGGCAATCAGCCCCAGCATTTT. It codes for CASSYTGGNQPQHF.

This clone was observed a single time. The V call is TRBV5-1, the J call TRBJ2-3, with TRBD2 matching 14 bases. Germline V lookup: CDR1 SGHRS, CDR2 YFSETQ. V trimming: 1 base; J trimming: 1 base; junction bases outside the gene matches: 8. This CDR3 comprises 19 residues. The CDR3, as DNA: TGCGCCAGCAGCTTGAGTTTGGGACTAGCGGGGGTTGGCACAGATACGCAGTATTTT. Protein product: CASSLSLGLAGVGTDTQYF.

A few counts support this clone. This chain connects TRBV6-9 to TRBJ1-4; 7 bases map to TRBD1. V dropped 5 bases and J dropped 0; count of bases not matched to a gene: 12. The CDR3 spans 18 residues. Germline V gives CDR1 MNHGY, CDR2 SVAAGI. The CDR3 region is CASSKTGTAIATNEKLFF. CDR3 in DNA: TGTGCCAGCAGTAAAACTGGGACAGCTATCGCAACTAATGAAAAACTGTTTTTT.

The chain joins TRBV5-3 to TRBJ1-2; weak D call: TRBD1 (5 bases). TRBV5-3 is filed as an ORF, its function uncertain. CDR3 length equals 16 residues. V was clipped by 3 bases and J by 4 bases, with 19 bases between them. The DNA for the CDR3 is TGTGCCAGAAGCTATACCGGGACTAAGGTAAGCTATGGCTACACCTTC. Translating gives CARSYTGTKVSYGYTF.